This T cell receptor beta chain was recovered during a study of molecular identifiers for immune sequencing clone quantification. Overall study: Four of five splits of RNA from about 20,000 or 100,000 naive CD8 cells were sequenced in replicates.

Every naive CD8 library was made from between about 17,000 and 1,100,000 sorted cells with 10%, 30% or 50% RNA. Study-wide results and limits: Under 1% of molecules in naive cells, but over 99% of effector molecules, belonged to clones above 20 RNA copies.

It was with previously described methods and listed TCR primers that bulk TCR libraries were made. TCRdb fed the PCR reads into MiXCR, producing one record per CDR3 protein. Of some 100,000 distinct CDR3 sequences in the sample, around 17% were seen once. Germline V gene data show CDR1 as SGHDT and CDR2 as YYEEEE. The CDR3 is 14 amino acids. As for this clonotype: Its antigen is currently unknown. A much larger clone lies one base from this, so it may be a read error.

This clonotype originated in a human donor in good health. Some libraries in this study had Jurkat cell RNA spiked in. The chain carries TRBV5-6 and TRBJ2-3; D ambiguous. The specimen was naive CD8+ T cells from blood, with Jurkat cell RNA spiked in. Stated subset: FACS-sorted CD8+CD4-CCR7+CD45RA+ naive T cells. The CDR3 sequence is CASSPGAITDMQYF. In DNA, the CDR3 is TGTGCCAGCAGTCCGGGTGCAATCACAGATATGCAGTATTTT.